This entry is about one TCR beta chain. The data originate from a study of T cell changes during pregnancy in multiple sclerosis. V lost 1 base to trimming and J lost 3 bases, with 13 bases between them. The CDR3 is made up of 16 amino acids. From germline, CDR1 is SGHDN and CDR2 FVKESK. This table comes from immunoSEQ multiplex PCR, and its TCRdb copy is limited to in-frame clones, with some not included. The sample contains 40,000 to 55,000 clones, approximately 90% of which appear only once. V gene TRBV14 combines with J gene TRBJ1-5, with a possible D match to TRBD1 (5 bases). This specimen consisted of CD8+ T cells from peripheral blood mononuclear cells, obtained in the second trimester of pregnancy. This sequence was found in a female donor with multiple sclerosis, enrolled in a pregnancy study. DNA for the CDR3: TGTGCCAGCAGCCAAGCTGAGACAGTGGACAATCAGCCCCAGCATTTT. It translates to CASSQAETVDNQPQHF. Drawing the rest from reference TRBV14 and TRBJ1-5, the complete variable domain is EAGVTQFPSHSVIEKGQTVTLRCDPISGHDNLYWYRRVMGKEIKFLLHFVKESKQDESGMPNNRFLAERTGGTYSTLKVQPAELEDSGVYFCASSQAETVDNQPQHFGDGTRLSIL.